This TCR beta chain was retrieved from a study of blood T cell repertoires in COVID-19. The junction had 22 bases not matched to a gene; V was cut back by 4 bases and J by 2 bases. This CDR3 is built from 21 residues. Libraries were prepared by immunoSEQ multiplex PCR; TCRdb keeps only in-frame clonotypes and omits some of them. The table records more than 95,000 clones, approximately 83% of them present only once. Sequenced sample: peripheral blood. The V gene is TRBV5-3, the J gene TRBJ2-1, with TRBD1 matching 9 bases. TRBV5-3 falls under the ORF class, with uncertain function. The clonotype comes from a man older than 75 with active or convalescent COVID-19. The CDR3 sequence: CARSRPYVGQGERAPYNEQFF. In DNA, the CDR3 is TGTGCCAGAAGCCGCCCCTATGTGGGACAGGGTGAGCGGGCCCCCTACAATGAGCAGTTCTTC.